This T cell receptor (beta chain) was identified in a study of cytomegalovirus exposure and HLA in healthy donors. Study in general: An analysis done earlier identified about 120 million unique TCR beta sequences from around 180 million T cells. Genotyping of some 390 donors showed that 65% to 90% belonged to the Caucasian-associated ancestry cluster. General study results and limits: Reported performance of the classifier showed diagnosis of cytomegalovirus status with high specificity and sensitivity.

V dropped 7 bases and J dropped 5; count of bases not matched to a gene: 9. The CDR3 is made up of 15 amino acids. Germline V lookup: CDR1 MRHNA, CDR2 SNTAGT. PCR primers comprised 60 Vbeta and 13 Jbeta primers. In the authors' methods: A later analysis tallied some 84 million unique TCR beta chains, approximately 11 million of them shared. Data came from immunoSEQ multiplex PCR; TCRdb stores just in-frame clones and leaves some out. V and J calls and clone size follow that table, whereas D and trimming were derived from the DNA. This table has about 120,000 clones, around 82% appearing once. This clone occurred a few times. As yet, its antigen is unknown.

Sequencing was carried out using PBMCs. V and J are TRBV6-4 and TRBJ1-1, with 11 positions matching TRBD1. This clonotype was sampled from a man younger than 40 in good health and CMV-seropositive. The CDR3 DNA reads TGTGCCAGCAATGGACAGGGGGCGGTGGGTACTGAAGCTTTCTTT. Residues: CASNGQGAVGTEAFF.